These 21 T cell receptor beta chains came from one sample sequenced in a study of metastatic and nonmetastatic thyroid tumors. Via MiXCR, TCRdb re-called the PCR reads. The sample gives about 13,000 clones, 33% of which show up once; around 13% is in the top ten. Among the patients, none had received any treatment before thyroid surgery. Sequencing was carried out using tumor tissue. These receptors came from a male donor with papillary thyroid cancer or a benign thyroid nodule (not recorded which). Some clones in this sample may be carry-over from other donors' samples.

This clone turned up a few times. This rearrangement joins TRBV7-8 to TRBJ2-7; possibly TRBD1 for D (5 bases). Germline CDR1 SGHVS, CDR2 FQNEAQ. Trimming removed 0 bases from V and 1 base from J, with 7 bases in between. CDR3 length equals 14 residues. The DNA of the CDR3 is TGTGCCAGCAGCTTAGCGGGGCGGTCCTACGAGCAGTACTTC. It translates to CASSLAGRSYEQYF. Variable domain in full (rest from reference TRBV7-8 and TRBJ2-7): GAGVSQSPRYKVAKRGQDVALRCDPISGHVSLFWYQQALGQGPEFLTYFQNEAQLDKSGLPSDRFFAERPEGSVSTLKIQRTQQEDSAVYLCASSLAGRSYEQYFGPGTRLTVT.

This rearrangement joins TRBV27 to TRBJ2-1; 9 bases fit TRBD1. The J segment lost 1 base and the V segment lost 3 bases, leaving 4 bases of the junction unmatched. The CDR3 covers 16 residues. Germline V CDR1 and CDR2: MNHEY, SMNVEV (reference sequence). CDR3 coding DNA: TGTGCCAGCAGTTTCCTCGGACAGGGGTCCTACAATGAGCAGTTCTTC. As protein: CASSFLGQGSYNEQFF.

V gene TRBV19 combines with J gene TRBJ2-7, with D possibly called TRBD1 or TRBD2 (6 bases each). Looked up from germline, CDR1 is LNHDA and CDR2 is SQIVND (reference sequence). Trimming took off 3 bases at V and 2 bases at J, with 11 bases between the two ends. This CDR3 is built from 14 residues. The CDR3: CASSIGGVAYEQYF. CDR3 coding DNA: TGTGCCAGTAGTATCGGGGGCGTCGCCTACGAGCAGTACTTC.

This clone is judged medium-sized. V is TRBV5-1 and J is TRBJ2-3; unclear D gene. This CDR3 is 14 amino acids long. Trimming left V 2 bases short and J 5 bases short, with 12 bases between. Germline values: CDR1 SGHRS, CDR2 YFSETQ. CDR3 region: CASSFTPLGDTQYF. As DNA, the CDR3 is TGCGCCAGCAGCTTCACTCCGTTGGGAGATACGCAGTATTTT.

On this clone: The same CDR3 also results from other DNA sequences found in this sample. V usage is TRBV20-1 and J usage is TRBJ2-1; the match to TRBD2 covers 13 bases. This CDR3 is built from 14 residues. J lost 5 bases, V lost 6 bases, and 4 bases had no gene match. Germline V gives CDR1 DFQATT, CDR2 SNEGSKA (reference sequence). The chain's CDR3 is CSARGTSGNNEQFF. The CDR3 bases are TGCAGTGCACGCGGGACTAGCGGGAACAATGAGCAGTTCTTC.

The rearrangement joins TRBV6-1 to TRBJ2-3; perhaps TRBD2 as D (6 bases). Germline assignment: CDR1 MNHNS and CDR2 SASEGT. The V end was cut by 2 bases, the J end by 12 bases, with 15 bases between. This CDR3 spans 13 amino acids. The CDR3 DNA sequence: TGTGCCAGCAGTGAACTGGAATGGGGGGAACAGTATTTT. Translated: CASSELEWGEQYF.

The chain links TRBV18 to TRBJ1-3, with a possible D match to TRBD1 (6 bases). Trimming shortened V by 3 bases and J by 0 bases, and 15 bases separated the two germline ends. CDR1 and CDR2 (germline): KGHSH, LQKENI. The CDR3 spans 17 residues. The CDR3 region is CASSPSGTPSSGNTIYF. DNA of the CDR3: TGTGCCAGCTCACCCTCCGGGACACCGAGCTCTGGAAACACCATATATTTT.

This clone was seen a handful of times. V usage is TRBV20-1 and J usage is TRBJ2-5; D gene uncertain. Germline CDR1 DFQATT, CDR2 SNEGSKA (reference sequence). This CDR3 has 13 residues. V was clipped by 4 bases and J by 5 bases, with 14 bases between them. CDR3 coding DNA: TGCAGTGCTAACGACCAAGGCGAGGAGACCCAGTACTTC. It codes for CSANDQGEETQYF.

The CDR3 here is CASSEQWEKNGYTF. The DNA of the CDR3 is TGTGCCAGCAGTGAGCAGTGGGAAAAAAATGGCTACACCTTC. The genes are TRBV6-1 and TRBJ1-2, with D unresolved. CDR1 is MNHNS and CDR2 is SASEGT in the germline V gene. This CDR3 region has 14 residues. V lost 3 bases, J lost 6 bases, and 14 bases lay in between.

The chain uses TRBV10-1 and TRBJ2-7; D call uncertain. Per the germline V gene, CDR1 is WNHNN and CDR2 is SYGVQD (reference sequence). The CDR3 is 14 amino acids. The V gene lost 6 bases and the J gene lost 5 bases, with 17 bases spanning the gap. Here the CDR3 DNA reads TGCGCCAGCAGCCCTAACCCCGGAATCCACGAGCAGTACTTC. Translated: CASSPNPGIHEQYF.

In the case of this clone: At one end, the junction sequence differs from germline, possibly due to a read error. The rearrangement uses TRBV20-1 and TRBJ2-1; D is possibly TRBD2 (5 bases). This CDR3 spans 12 amino acids. Germline CDR1 DFQATT, CDR2 SNEGSKA (reference sequence). CDR3 residues: CSVRVGEPRQFF. For the CDR3, the DNA is TGCAGTGTTAGAGTCGGGGAGCCGCGGCAGTTCTTC.

This clone was seen only a few times. The CDR3 coding sequence is TGCAGTGCTAGAAACCAAGTAAACTATGGCTACACCTTC. Translation gives CSARNQVNYGYTF. V and J are TRBV20-1 and TRBJ1-2, with D hard to call. The V gene lost 2 bases and the J gene lost 2 bases, with 9 bases spanning the gap. CDR1 is DFQATT, CDR2 SNEGSKA, per germline (reference sequence). There are 13 residues in the CDR3.

The chain joins TRBV11-1 to TRBJ1-2; D not certain. The germline gives CDR1 SGHAT, CDR2 FQDESV (reference sequence). V was cut by 1 base and J by 0 bases, with 15 bases left in between. CDR3 length equals 17 residues. The CDR3 is CASSLVVGDGANYGYTF. In DNA form, the CDR3 reads TGTGCCAGCAGCTTAGTTGTTGGGGATGGAGCTAACTATGGCTACACCTTC.

This rearrangement joins TRBV5-6 to TRBJ2-7; D possibly corresponds to TRBD1 (6 bases). This CDR3 spans 14 amino acids. Germline V gene lookup returns CDR1 SGHDT and CDR2 YYEEEE. V lost 4 bases and J 4 bases, leaving 15 bases between the germline ends. The DNA for the CDR3 is TGTGCCAGCAGCCCTACAGGGTCGAGGTACGAGCAGTACTTC. Translation: CASSPTGSRYEQYF.

By sample fraction, this clone is medium-sized. V is TRBV2 and J is TRBJ1-5; 10 nucleotides line up with TRBD1. V shed 6 bases, J shed 5 bases, and the junction held 1 base outside the gene matches. Germline assignment: CDR1 SNHLY and CDR2 FYNNEI. The CDR3 length is 13 residues. CDR3 nucleotide sequence: TGTGCCAGCAGGGGGACAGGGGATCAGCCCCAGCATTTT. It specifies CASRGTGDQPQHF.

The rearrangement links TRBV10-3 to TRBJ2-2; TRBD1 aligns across 12 bases. The CDR3 sequence is 17 residues long. The V gene's germline CDR1 is ENHRY and CDR2 SYGVKD. Losses at the gene ends were 7 bases for V and 0 bases for J; bases not matched to a gene: 6. This chain's CDR3 is CAINAGTGGANTGELFF. In nucleotides, the CDR3 is TGTGCCATCAACGCCGGGACAGGGGGCGCGAACACCGGGGAGCTGTTTTTT.

This clone was seen a single time. The genes are TRBV5-1 and TRBJ2-3, with D perhaps matching TRBD1 (5 bases). V lost 0 bases to trimming and J lost 3 bases, with 14 bases between them. This CDR3 comprises 16 residues. Germline V CDR1 and CDR2: SGHRS, YFSETQ. The CDR3 DNA sequence: TGCGCCAGCAGCTTGGCAGGGCCCCCTGGGACAGATACGCAGTATTTT. Translated: CASSLAGPPGTDTQYF.

In this sample, this clone turned up a few times. The chain links TRBV2 to TRBJ2-3, with 12 bases fitting TRBD2. With 5 bases clipped from V and 5 bases from J, the junction kept 8 bases outside the gene matches. The CDR3 extends over 16 amino acids. Germline lookup yields CDR1 SNHLY and CDR2 FYNNEI. Here the CDR3 DNA reads TGTGCCAGCAGTTTCCTAGCGGGAGGGCCAGAAGATACGCAGTATTTT. It encodes CASSFLAGGPEDTQYF.

This clone was seen a handful of times. The CDR3 loop reads CASSYLPGQPYGYTF. The CDR3 coding sequence is TGTGCCAGCAGTTACCTCCCGGGACAACCCTATGGCTACACCTTC. The chain joins TRBV6-6 to TRBJ1-2; D is perhaps TRBD1 (6 bases). There are 15 residues in the CDR3. Trimming removed 2 bases from V and 4 bases from J, with 14 bases in between. Germline CDR1 and CDR2: MNHNY and SVGAGI (reference sequence).

The V call is TRBV20-1, the J call TRBJ2-7; weak D call: TRBD1 (6 bases). V shed 0 bases and J shed 6 bases, with 12 bases lying between them. CDR3 size: 13 residues. Germline V gene lookup returns CDR1 DFQATT and CDR2 SNEGSKA (reference sequence). The CDR3 coding sequence is TGCAGTGCTAGAGATCTGGCAGGGGTCGAGCAGTACTTC. This gives the protein CSARDLAGVEQYF.

V is TRBV5-1 and J is TRBJ2-7; 11 bases fit TRBD1. Germline V gene sequence: CDR1 SGHRS, CDR2 YFSETQ. V lost 3 bases to trimming and J lost 4 bases; unmatched junction nucleotides: 6. CDR3 length: 15 residues. This CDR3 reads CASSSGQGAIYEQYF. CDR3 bases: TGCGCCAGCAGCTCTGGACAGGGGGCGATATACGAGCAGTACTTC.